This T cell receptor beta chain was sequenced in a study of cytomegalovirus exposure and HLA in healthy donors. Study-wide background: HLA-typed donors were the source of about 85 million unique TCRs, which an early data release held. General observations from the study: In a later analysis, common viral pathogens appeared linked to several of the most significant clusters.

About this clone itself: As yet, its antigen is unknown. Different DNA sequences within this sample yield the same CDR3.

The CDR3 length is 14 residues. CDR1 and CDR2 from the germline V gene are MNHEY and SVGAGI. V was clipped by 6 bases and J by 5 bases; unmatched bases: 9. The PCR was carried out with 60 Vbeta primers and 13 Jbeta primers. The table came from immunoSEQ multiplex PCR; TCRdb's copy has only in-frame clones and leaves some out. The data contain 180,000 or so clones, roughly 73% of them seen just once; the ten biggest clones take up around 8%. V is TRBV6-5 and J is TRBJ1-1; TRBD1 matches 7 bases. The material sequenced was PBMCs. The TCR was taken from a woman in her thirties or forties in good health and CMV-seropositive. The chain's CDR3 is CASRDREARTEAFF. The CDR3 DNA follows: TGTGCCAGCAGAGACAGGGAGGCGAGAACTGAAGCTTTCTTT.